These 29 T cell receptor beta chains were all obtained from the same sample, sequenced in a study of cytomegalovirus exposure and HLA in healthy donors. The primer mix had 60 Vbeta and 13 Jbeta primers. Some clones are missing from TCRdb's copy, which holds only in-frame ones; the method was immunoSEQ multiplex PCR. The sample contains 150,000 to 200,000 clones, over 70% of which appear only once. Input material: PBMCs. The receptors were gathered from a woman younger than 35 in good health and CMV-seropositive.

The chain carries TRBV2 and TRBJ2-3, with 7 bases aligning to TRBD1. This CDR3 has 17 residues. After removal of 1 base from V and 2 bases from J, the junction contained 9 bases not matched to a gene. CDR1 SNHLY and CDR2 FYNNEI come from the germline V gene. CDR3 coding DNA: TGTGCCAGCAGTGAAGTCCAGGGGGAAGATCCCACAGATACGCAGTATTTT. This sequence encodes CASSEVQGEDPTDTQYF.

CDR3 sequence reads: CASSLSRGSGNTIYF. The CDR3 DNA follows: TGTGCCAGCAGCTTGTCTCGAGGCTCTGGAAACACCATATATTTT. The chain combines TRBV7-8 with TRBJ1-3; D ambiguous. The CDR3 extends over 15 amino acids. Germline CDR1 reads SGHVS; CDR2 reads FQNEAQ. V lost 3 bases to trimming and J lost 0 bases, with 9 bases between them.

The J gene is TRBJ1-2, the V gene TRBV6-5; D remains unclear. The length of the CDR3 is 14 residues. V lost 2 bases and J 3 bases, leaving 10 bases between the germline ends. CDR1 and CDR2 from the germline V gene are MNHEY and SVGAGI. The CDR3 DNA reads TGTGCCAGCAGTTACGCTCACACCGACTATGGCTACACCTTC. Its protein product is CASSYAHTDYGYTF.

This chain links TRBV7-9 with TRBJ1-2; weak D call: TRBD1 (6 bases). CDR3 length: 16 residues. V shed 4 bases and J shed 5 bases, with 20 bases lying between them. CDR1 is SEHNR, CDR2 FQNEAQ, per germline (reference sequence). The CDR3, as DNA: TGTGCCAGCAGCTCCCTGGCAGTCGAGGGGGATTATGGCTACACCTTC. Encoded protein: CASSSLAVEGDYGYTF.

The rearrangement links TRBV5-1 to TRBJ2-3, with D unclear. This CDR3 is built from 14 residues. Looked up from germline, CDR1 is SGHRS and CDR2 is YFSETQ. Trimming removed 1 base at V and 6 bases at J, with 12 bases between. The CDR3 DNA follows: TGCGCCAGCAGCTTGTACATCGATCGTGATACGCAGTATTTT. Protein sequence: CASSLYIDRDTQYF.

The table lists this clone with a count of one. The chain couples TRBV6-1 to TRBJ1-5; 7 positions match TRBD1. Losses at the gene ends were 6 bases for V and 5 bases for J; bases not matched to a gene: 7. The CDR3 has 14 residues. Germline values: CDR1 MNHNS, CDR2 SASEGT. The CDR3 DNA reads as TGTGCCAGCAGCAGAAAGGGACAGTATCAGCCCCAGCATTTT. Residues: CASSRKGQYQPQHF.

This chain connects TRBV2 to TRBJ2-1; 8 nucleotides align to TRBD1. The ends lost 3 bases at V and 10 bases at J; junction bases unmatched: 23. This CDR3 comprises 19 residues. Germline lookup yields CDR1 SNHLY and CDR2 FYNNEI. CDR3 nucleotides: TGTGCCAGCAGTGACCATACGGGACAGGCGGGGAGTAGGACCAAAGAGCAGTTCTTC. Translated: CASSDHTGQAGSRTKEQFF.

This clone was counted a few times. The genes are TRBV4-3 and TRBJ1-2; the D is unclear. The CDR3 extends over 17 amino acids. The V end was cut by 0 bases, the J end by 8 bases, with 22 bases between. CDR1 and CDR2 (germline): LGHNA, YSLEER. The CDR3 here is CASSQDHVEVVVGGYTF. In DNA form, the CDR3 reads TGCGCCAGCAGCCAAGATCATGTGGAGGTAGTGGTGGGCGGCTACACCTTC.

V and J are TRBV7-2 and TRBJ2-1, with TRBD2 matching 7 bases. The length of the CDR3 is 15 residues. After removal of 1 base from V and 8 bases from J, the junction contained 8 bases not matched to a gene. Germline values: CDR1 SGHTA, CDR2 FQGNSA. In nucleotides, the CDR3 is TGTGCCAGCAGCTTAGACAGCGGGGCTCGGTATGAGCAGTTCTTC. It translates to CASSLDSGARYEQFF.

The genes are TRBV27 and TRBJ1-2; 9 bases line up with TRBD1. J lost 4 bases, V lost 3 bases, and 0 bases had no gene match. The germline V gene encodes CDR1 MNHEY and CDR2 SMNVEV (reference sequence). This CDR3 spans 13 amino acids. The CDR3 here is CASSLTGGYGYTF. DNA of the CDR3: TGTGCCAGCAGTTTGACAGGGGGCTATGGCTACACCTTC.

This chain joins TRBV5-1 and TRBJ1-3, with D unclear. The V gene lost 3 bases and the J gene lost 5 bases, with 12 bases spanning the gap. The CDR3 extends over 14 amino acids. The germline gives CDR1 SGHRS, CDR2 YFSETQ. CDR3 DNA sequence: TGCGCCAGCAGCTCCGGTTCCTCCCGAAACACCATATATTTT. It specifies CASSSGSSRNTIYF.

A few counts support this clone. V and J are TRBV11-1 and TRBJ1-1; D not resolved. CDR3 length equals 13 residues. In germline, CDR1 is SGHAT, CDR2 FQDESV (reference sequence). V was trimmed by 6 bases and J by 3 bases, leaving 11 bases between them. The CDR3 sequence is CASSLGEYTEAFF. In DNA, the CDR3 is TGTGCCAGCAGTCTGGGCGAGTACACTGAAGCTTTCTTT. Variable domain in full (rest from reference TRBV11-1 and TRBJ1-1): EAEVAQSPRYKITEKSQAVAFWCDPISGHATLYWYRQILGQGPELLVQFQDESVVDDSQLPKDRFSAERLKGVDSTLKIQPAELGDSAMYLCASSLGEYTEAFFGQGTRLTVV.

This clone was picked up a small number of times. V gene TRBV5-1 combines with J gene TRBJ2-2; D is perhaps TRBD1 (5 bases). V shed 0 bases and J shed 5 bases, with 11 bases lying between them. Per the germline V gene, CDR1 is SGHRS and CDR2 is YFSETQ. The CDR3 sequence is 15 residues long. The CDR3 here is CASSLDGQLTGELFF. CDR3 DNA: TGCGCCAGCAGCTTGGACGGACAATTAACCGGGGAGCTGTTTTTT. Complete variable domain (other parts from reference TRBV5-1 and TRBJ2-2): KAGVTQTPRYLIKTRGQQVTLSCSPISGHRSVSWYQQTPGQGLQFLFEYFSETQRNKGNFPGRFSGRQFSNSRSEMNVSTLELGDSALYLCASSLDGQLTGELFFGEGSRLTVL.

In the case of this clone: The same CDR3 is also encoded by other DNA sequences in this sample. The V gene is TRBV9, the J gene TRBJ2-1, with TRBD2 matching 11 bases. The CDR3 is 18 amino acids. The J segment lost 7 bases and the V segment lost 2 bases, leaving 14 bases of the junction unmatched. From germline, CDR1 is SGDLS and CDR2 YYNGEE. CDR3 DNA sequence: TGTGCCAGCAGCGTGACCGGGCTAGCGGGGGGTTGGGGTAATGAGCAGTTCTTC. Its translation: CASSVTGLAGGWGNEQFF.

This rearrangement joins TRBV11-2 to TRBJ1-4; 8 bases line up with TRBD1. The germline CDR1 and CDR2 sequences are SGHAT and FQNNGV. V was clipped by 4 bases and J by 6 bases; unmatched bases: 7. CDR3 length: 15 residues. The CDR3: CASSSGDRSYEKLFF. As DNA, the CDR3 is TGTGCCAGCAGCTCCGGGGACAGGTCTTATGAAAAACTGTTTTTT.

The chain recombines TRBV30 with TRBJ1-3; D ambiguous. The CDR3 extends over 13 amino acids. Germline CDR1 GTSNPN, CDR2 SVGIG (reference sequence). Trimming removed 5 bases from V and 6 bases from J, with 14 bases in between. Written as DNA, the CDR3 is TGTGCCTGGTTCGCCCTACTTGAAAACACCATATATTTT. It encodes CAWFALLENTIYF.

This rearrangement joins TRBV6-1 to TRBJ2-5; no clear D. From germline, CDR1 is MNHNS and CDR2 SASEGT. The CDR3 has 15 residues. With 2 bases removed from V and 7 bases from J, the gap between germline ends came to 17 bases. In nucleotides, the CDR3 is TGTGCCAGCAGTGAAATGGGCTTTCAAAAGAGGACCCAGTACTTC. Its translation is CASSEMGFQKRTQYF.

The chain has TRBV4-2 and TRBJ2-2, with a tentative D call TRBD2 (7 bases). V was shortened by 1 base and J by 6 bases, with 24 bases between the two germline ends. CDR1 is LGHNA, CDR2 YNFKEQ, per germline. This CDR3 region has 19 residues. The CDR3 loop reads CASSQVVGGPEQVPGELFF. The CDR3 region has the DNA TGTGCCAGCAGCCAAGTTGTCGGGGGGCCCGAACAGGTACCCGGGGAGCTGTTTTTT.

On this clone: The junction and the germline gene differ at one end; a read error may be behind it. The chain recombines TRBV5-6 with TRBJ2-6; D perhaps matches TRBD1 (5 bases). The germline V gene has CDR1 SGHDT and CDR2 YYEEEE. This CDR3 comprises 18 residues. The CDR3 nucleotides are TGTGCCAGCAGCTTGGTTCGCGCACGGACCTCTGGGGCCAGCGTCCTGACTTTC. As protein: CASSLVRARTSGASVLTF. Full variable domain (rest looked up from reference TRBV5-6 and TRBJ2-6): DAGVTQSPTHLIKTRGQQVTLRCSPKSGHDTVSWYQQALGQGPQFIFQYYEEEERQRGNFPDRFSGHQFPNYSSELNVNALLLGDSALYLCASSLVRARTSGASVLTFGAGSRLTVL.

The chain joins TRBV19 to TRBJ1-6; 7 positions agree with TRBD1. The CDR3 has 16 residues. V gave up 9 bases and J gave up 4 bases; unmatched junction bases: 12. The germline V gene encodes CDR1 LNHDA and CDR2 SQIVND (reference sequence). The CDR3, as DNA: TGTGCCAGCCAAGACAGGGATCGGCCTTATAATTCACCCCTCCACTTT. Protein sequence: CASQDRDRPYNSPLHF.

CDR3 loop: CASSQNVRGTLSTDTQYF. The CDR3 coding sequence is TGTGCCAGCAGCCAAAACGTCCGGGGGACGCTTAGCACAGATACGCAGTATTTT. The rearrangement links TRBV16 to TRBJ2-3; a possible D gene is TRBD2 (6 bases). CDR3 length: 18 residues. Per the germline V gene, CDR1 is KGHSY and CDR2 is FQNENV. Trimming pared 2 bases from V and 0 bases from J, leaving 18 bases between.

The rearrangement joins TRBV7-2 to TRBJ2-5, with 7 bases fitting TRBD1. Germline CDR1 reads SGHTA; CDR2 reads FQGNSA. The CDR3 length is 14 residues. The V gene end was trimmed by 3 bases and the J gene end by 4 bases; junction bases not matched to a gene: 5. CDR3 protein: CASSLQQGTETQYF. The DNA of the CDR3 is TGTGCCAGCAGCTTGCAACAGGGGACAGAGACCCAGTACTTC.

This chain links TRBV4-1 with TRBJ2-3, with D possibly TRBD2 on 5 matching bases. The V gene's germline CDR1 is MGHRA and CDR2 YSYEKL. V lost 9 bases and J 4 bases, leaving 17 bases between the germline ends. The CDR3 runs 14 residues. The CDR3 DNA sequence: TGCGCCAGTTGTGATAGCGTCGGAGCAGATACGCAGTATTTT. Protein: CASCDSVGADTQYF.

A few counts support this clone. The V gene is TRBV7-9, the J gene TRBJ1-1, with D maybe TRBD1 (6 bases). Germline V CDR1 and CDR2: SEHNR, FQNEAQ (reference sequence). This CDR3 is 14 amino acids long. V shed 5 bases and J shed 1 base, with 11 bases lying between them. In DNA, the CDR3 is TGTGCCAGCAGCACCGAGGGACAGAACACTGAAGCTTTCTTT. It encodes CASSTEGQNTEAFF.

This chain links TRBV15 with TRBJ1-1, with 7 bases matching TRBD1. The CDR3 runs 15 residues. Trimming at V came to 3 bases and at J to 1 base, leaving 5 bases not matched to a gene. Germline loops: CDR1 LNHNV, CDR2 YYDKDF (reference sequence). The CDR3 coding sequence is TGTGCCACCAGCAGGGTAAGGACAGGGAACACTGAAGCTTTCTTT. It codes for CATSRVRTGNTEAFF.

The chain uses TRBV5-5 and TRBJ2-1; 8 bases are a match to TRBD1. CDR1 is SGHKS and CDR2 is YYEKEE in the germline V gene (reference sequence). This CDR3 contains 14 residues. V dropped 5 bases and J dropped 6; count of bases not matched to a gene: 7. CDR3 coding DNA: TGTGCCAGCAGATCGGAGACAGGGGTCAATGAGCAGTTCTTC. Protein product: CASRSETGVNEQFF.

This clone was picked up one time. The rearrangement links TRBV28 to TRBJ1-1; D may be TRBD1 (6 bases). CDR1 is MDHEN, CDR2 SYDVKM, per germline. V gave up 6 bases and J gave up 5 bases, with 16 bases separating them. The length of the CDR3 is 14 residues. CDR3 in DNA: TGTGCCAGCAGAGGGGGAGGGATAAGGACTGAAGCTTTCTTT. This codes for CASRGGGIRTEAFF.

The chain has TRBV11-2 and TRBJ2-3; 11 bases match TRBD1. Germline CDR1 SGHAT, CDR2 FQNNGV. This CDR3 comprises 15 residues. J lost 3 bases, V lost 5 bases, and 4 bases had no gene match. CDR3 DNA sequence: TGTGCCAGCAGCCCGTGGGACAGGGGGACAGATACGCAGTATTTT. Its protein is CASSPWDRGTDTQYF.

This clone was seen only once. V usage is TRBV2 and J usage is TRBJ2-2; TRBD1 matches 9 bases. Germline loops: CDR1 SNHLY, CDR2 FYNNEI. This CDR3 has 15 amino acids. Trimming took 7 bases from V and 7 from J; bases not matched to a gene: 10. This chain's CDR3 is CASIKDRGGGGELFF. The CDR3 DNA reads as TGTGCCAGCATTAAGGACAGGGGAGGAGGCGGGGAGCTGTTTTTT.